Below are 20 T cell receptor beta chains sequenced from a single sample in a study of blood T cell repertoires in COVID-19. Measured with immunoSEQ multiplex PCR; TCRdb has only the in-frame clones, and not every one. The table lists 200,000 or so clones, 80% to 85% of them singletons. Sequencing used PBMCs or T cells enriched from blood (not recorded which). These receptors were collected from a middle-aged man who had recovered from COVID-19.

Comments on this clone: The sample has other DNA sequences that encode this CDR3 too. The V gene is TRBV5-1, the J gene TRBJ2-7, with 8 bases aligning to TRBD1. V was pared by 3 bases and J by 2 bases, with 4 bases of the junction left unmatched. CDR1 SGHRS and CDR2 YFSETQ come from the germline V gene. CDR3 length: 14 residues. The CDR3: CASSSGTGPYEQYF. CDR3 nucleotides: TGCGCCAGCAGCTCCGGGACAGGACCCTACGAGCAGTACTTC.

The CDR3 loop reads CASSLGIGGTALIYEQYF. CDR3 bases: TGCGCCAGCAGCCTGGGGATAGGTGGGACAGCCTTAATCTACGAGCAGTACTTC. This chain links TRBV5-1 with TRBJ2-7, with TRBD1 matching over 7 bases. After removal of 4 bases from V and 3 bases from J, the junction contained 19 bases not matched to a gene. The CDR3 is 18 amino acids. The V gene's germline CDR1 is SGHRS and CDR2 YFSETQ.

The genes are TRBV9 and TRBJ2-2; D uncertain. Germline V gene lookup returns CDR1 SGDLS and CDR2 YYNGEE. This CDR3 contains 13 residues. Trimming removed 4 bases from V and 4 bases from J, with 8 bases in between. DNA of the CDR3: TGTGCCAGCAGCCTTGCGGCCACCGGGGAGCTGTTTTTT. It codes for CASSLAATGELFF.

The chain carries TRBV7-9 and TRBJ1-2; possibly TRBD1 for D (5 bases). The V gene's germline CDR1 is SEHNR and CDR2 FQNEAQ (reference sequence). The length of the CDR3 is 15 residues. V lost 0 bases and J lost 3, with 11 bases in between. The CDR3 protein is CASSLAPDTDYGYTF. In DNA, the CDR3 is TGTGCCAGCAGCTTAGCCCCGGACACCGACTATGGCTACACCTTC. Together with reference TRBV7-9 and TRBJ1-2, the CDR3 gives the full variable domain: DTGVSQNPRHKITKRGQNVTFRCDPISEHNRLYWYRQTLGQGPEFLTYFQNEAQLEKSRLLSDRFSAERPKGSFSTLEIQRTEQGDSAMYLCASSLAPDTDYGYTFGSGTRLTVV.

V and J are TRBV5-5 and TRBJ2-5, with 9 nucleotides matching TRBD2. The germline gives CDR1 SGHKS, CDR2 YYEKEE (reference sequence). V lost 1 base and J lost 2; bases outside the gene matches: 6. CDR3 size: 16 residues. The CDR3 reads CASSLTSGFFQETQYF. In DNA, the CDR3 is TGTGCCAGCAGCTTGACTAGCGGGTTTTTTCAAGAGACCCAGTACTTC.

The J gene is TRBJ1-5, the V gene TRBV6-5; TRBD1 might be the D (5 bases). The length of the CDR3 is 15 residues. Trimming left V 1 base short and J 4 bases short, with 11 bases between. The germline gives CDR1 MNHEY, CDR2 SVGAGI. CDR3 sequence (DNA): TGTGCCAGCAGTTACTGGCAGGGCGCGAATCAGCCCCAGCATTTT. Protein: CASSYWQGANQPQHF.

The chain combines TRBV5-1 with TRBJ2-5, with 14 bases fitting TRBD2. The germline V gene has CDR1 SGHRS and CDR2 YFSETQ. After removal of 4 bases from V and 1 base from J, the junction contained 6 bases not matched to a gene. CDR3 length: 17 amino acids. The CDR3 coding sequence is TGCGCCAGCAGCCGGGGACTAGCGGGGGACACCCAAGAGACCCAGTACTTC. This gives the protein CASSRGLAGDTQETQYF. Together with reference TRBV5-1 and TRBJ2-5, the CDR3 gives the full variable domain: KAGVTQTPRYLIKTRGQQVTLSCSPISGHRSVSWYQQTPGQGLQFLFEYFSETQRNKGNFPGRFSGRQFSNSRSEMNVSTLELGDSALYLCASSRGLAGDTQETQYFGPGTRLLVL.

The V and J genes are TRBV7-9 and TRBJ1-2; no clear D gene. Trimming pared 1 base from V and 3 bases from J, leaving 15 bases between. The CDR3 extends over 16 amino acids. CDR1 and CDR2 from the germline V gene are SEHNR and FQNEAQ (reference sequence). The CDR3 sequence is CASSLGPGENHYGYTF. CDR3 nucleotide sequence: TGTGCCAGCAGCTTAGGACCGGGAGAAAACCACTATGGCTACACCTTC.

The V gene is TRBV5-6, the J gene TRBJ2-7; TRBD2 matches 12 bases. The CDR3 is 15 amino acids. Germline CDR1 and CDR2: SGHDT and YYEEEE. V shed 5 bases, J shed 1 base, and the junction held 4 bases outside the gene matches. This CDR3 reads CASSSGLAGSYEQYF. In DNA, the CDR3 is TGTGCCAGCAGTTCAGGACTAGCGGGATCCTACGAGCAGTACTTC.

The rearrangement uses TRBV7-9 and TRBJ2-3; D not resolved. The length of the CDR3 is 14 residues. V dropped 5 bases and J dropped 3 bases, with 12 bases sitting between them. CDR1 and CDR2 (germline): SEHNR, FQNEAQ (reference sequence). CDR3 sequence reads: CASSASTGTDTQYF. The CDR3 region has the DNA TGTGCCAGCAGCGCCTCGACTGGTACAGATACGCAGTATTTT. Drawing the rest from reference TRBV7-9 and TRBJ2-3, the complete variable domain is DTGVSQNPRHKITKRGQNVTFRCDPISEHNRLYWYRQTLGQGPEFLTYFQNEAQLEKSRLLSDRFSAERPKGSFSTLEIQRTEQGDSAMYLCASSASTGTDTQYFGPGTRLTVL.

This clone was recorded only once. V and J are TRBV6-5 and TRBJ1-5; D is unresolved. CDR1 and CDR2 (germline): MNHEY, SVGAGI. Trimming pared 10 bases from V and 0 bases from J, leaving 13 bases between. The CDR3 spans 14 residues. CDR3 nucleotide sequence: TGTGCCACCACGAGGATGAATAGCAATCAGCCCCAGCATTTT. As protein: CATTRMNSNQPQHF.

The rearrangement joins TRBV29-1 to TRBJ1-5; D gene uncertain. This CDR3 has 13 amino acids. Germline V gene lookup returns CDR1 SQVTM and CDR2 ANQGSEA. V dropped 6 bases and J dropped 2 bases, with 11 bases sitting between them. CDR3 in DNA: TGCAGCGTGGGCCCCAATCGCAATCAGCCCCAGCATTTT. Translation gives CSVGPNRNQPQHF. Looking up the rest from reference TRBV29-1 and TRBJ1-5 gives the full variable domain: SAVISQKPSRDICQRGTSLTIQCQVDSQVTMMFWYRQQPGQSLTLIATANQGSEATYESGFVIDKFPISRPNLTFSTLTVSNMSPEDSSIYLCSVGPNRNQPQHFGDGTRLSIL.

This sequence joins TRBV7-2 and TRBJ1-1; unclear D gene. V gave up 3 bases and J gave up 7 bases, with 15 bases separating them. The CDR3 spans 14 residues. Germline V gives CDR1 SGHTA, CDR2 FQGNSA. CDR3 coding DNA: TGTGCCAGCAGCTTTCAAAGCGGGGTTGGTGAAGCTTTCTTT. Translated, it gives CASSFQSGVGEAFF.

CDR3 in amino acids: CASSRGSSGNTIYF. The CDR3 nucleotides are TGTGCCAGCAGCAGGGGATCATCGGGAAACACCATATATTTT. The rearrangement joins TRBV5-8 to TRBJ1-3, with D perhaps TRBD1 (5 bases). Deletions cut 4 bases from V and 4 bases from J, with 12 bases between. Germline CDR1 is SGHTS and CDR2 is YDEGEE. The CDR3 totals 14 residues.

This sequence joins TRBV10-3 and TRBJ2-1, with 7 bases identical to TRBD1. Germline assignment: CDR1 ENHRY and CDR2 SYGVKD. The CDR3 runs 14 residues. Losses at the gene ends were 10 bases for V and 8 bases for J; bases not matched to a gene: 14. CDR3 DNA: TGTGCCACGAGGGAAGGGGGCCAGGTTCATGAGCAGTTCTTC. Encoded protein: CATREGGQVHEQFF.

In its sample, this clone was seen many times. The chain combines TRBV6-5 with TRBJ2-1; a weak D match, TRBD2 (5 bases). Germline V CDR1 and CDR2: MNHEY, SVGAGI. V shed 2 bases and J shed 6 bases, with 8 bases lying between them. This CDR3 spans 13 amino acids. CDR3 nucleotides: TGTGCCAGCAGTTACCGGGGAGTCAATGAGCAGTTCTTC. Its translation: CASSYRGVNEQFF.

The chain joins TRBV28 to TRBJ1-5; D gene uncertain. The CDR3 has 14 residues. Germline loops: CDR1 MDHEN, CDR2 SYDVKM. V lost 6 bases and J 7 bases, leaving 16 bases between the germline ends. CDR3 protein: CASSPGGSGQPQHF. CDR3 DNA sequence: TGTGCCAGCAGCCCAGGTGGGAGTGGGCAGCCCCAGCATTTT. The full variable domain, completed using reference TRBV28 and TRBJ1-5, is DVKVTQSSRYLVKRTGEKVFLECVQDMDHENMFWYRQDPGLGLRLIYFSYDVKMKEKGDIPEGYSVSREKKERFSLILESASTNQTSMYLCASSPGGSGQPQHFGDGTRLSIL.

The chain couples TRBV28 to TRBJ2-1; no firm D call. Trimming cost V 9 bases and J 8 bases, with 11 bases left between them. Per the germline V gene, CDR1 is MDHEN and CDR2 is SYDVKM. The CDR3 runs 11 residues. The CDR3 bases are TGTGCCAGTCGGATCCAGGATGAGCAGTTCTTC. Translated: CASRIQDEQFF.

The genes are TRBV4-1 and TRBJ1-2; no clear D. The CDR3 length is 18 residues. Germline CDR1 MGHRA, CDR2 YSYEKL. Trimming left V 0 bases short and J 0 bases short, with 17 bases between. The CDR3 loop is CASSQDRIGSGSNYGYTF. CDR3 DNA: TGCGCCAGCAGCCAAGACAGAATCGGCTCCGGGTCTAACTATGGCTACACCTTC.

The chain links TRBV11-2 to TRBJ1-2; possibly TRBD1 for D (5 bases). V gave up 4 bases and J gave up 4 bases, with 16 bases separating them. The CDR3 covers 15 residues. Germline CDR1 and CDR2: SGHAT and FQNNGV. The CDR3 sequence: CASSSQPRGSYGYTF. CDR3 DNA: TGTGCCAGCAGCTCTCAACCCCGGGGGAGCTATGGCTACACCTTC.